These 9 T cell receptor beta chains originate from one sample sequenced in a study of cytomegalovirus exposure and HLA in healthy donors. Use of 60 Vbeta and 13 Jbeta primers characterized the PCR. The method was immunoSEQ multiplex PCR; TCRdb's version includes in-frame clones alone and lacks a portion of them. The sample records 110,000 to 150,000 clones, approximately 79% being singletons. The sample comprised PBMCs. The source of these receptors is a man between 18 and 29 years old in good health and CMV-seropositive.

This clone was picked up one time. The gene calls are TRBV7-8 and TRBJ1-2; 8 bases are shared with TRBD1. This CDR3 comprises 14 residues. V shed 5 bases and J 3 bases; nucleotides not matched to a gene: 5. CDR1 SGHVS and CDR2 FQNEAQ come from the germline V gene. Written as DNA, the CDR3 is TGTGCCAGCAGCCCCCCGGACAGGGACTATGGCTACACCTTC. This codes for CASSPPDRDYGYTF.

The CDR3 reads CASRNVRLAFTDTQYF. CDR3 bases: TGTGCAAGTCGCAACGTCCGACTAGCGTTCACAGATACGCAGTATTTT. This sequence joins TRBV12-2 and TRBJ2-3; TRBD2, the table's D call, lacks a check against the DNA. TRBV12-2 is a pseudogene. The CDR3 is 16 amino acids.

This clone was observed a handful of times. The rearrangement joins TRBV29-1 to TRBJ2-7, with TRBD1 as a possible D gene (5 bases). With 1 base removed from V and 2 bases from J, the gap between germline ends came to 9 bases. Germline CDR1 is SQVTM and CDR2 is ANQGSEA. The CDR3 loop spans 13 amino acids. The DNA of the CDR3 is TGCAGCGTTGAAGGGGTAGGGGCCTACGAGCAGTACTTC. Translated: CSVEGVGAYEQYF.

The chain links TRBV27 to TRBJ1-6; no firm D call. The length of the CDR3 is 17 residues. Germline CDR1 and CDR2: MNHEY and SMNVEV (reference sequence). Trimming stripped 0 bases from V and 9 bases from J, with 18 bases between. The DNA of the CDR3 is TGTGCCAGCAGTTTATCTGGTAGTCGGGTTAGGAGTTCACCCCTCCACTTT. Its protein product is CASSLSGSRVRSSPLHF.

The rearrangement uses TRBV6-5 and TRBJ1-4; 10 nucleotides align to TRBD1. Germline V gene sequence: CDR1 MNHEY, CDR2 SVGAGI. The CDR3 is made up of 14 amino acids. V trimming: 5 bases; J trimming: 10 bases; junction bases outside the gene matches: 7. Here the CDR3 reads CASSVRQGAGKLFF. In DNA, the CDR3 is TGTGCCAGCAGTGTAAGACAGGGGGCCGGAAAACTGTTTTTT.

DNA for the CDR3: TGTGCCAGCAGTGTGATTGCGGGGGGGAATCAAGAGACCCAGTACTTC. It yields the protein CASSVIAGGNQETQYF. This chain connects TRBV2 to TRBJ2-5, with 9 bases fitting TRBD2. The CDR3 length is 16 residues. V shed 4 bases, J shed 2 bases, and the junction held 8 bases outside the gene matches. The germline gives CDR1 SNHLY, CDR2 FYNNEI.

The V and J genes are TRBV7-8 and TRBJ2-7; 7 nucleotides agree with TRBD2. Unmatched junction bases numbered 2, after V lost 1 base and J lost 2 bases. The CDR3 spans 14 residues. Per germline, CDR1 SGHVS and CDR2 FQNEAQ. The CDR3 DNA reads as TGTGCCAGCAGCTTAGGGGGGGGACCCTACGAGCAGTACTTC. It specifies CASSLGGGPYEQYF.

V usage is TRBV28 and J usage is TRBJ1-2, with TRBD1 matching over 9 bases. CDR1 MDHEN and CDR2 SYDVKM come from the germline V gene. Trimming at V came to 5 bases and at J to 2 bases, leaving 3 bases not matched to a gene. The CDR3 covers 14 residues. CDR3 in amino acids: CASSGGQGNYGYTF. CDR3 DNA: TGTGCCAGCAGTGGGGGACAGGGCAACTATGGCTACACCTTC.

For this clone: Other DNA sequences within the sample encode an identical CDR3. The V and J genes are TRBV10-1 and TRBJ2-3, with TRBD1 identical over 9 bases. This CDR3 comprises 16 residues. Germline-derived CDR1 and CDR2 are WNHNN and SYGVQD (reference sequence). V dropped 0 bases and J dropped 5; count of bases not matched to a gene: 6. CDR3 loop: CASSESLGQGKDTQYF. DNA of the CDR3: TGCGCCAGCAGTGAGTCGTTGGGACAGGGAAAAGATACGCAGTATTTT.